The rows below give T cell receptor beta chains drawn from one sample of a study of T cell repertoires in cytomegalovirus infection. TCRdb redid the calling of the reads with MiXCR, one entry per CDR3 protein. The sample lists over 300,000 distinct CDR3 sequences; 17% were seen once. Material for sequencing was PBMCs. These receptors all stem from a human donor in good health (CMV status not recorded). Some clones in this sample may be carry-over from other donors' samples. CDR3s include the opening cysteine and the closing phenylalanine or tryptophan. A D gene is named only where the DNA matches it firmly. Size is omitted from some rows. Given values are once, few, many or a class for expanded clones.

D gene	V gene	clone size	J gene	CDR3 protein	CDR3 DNA
TRBD1	TRBV2	few	TRBJ1-2	CASSPPGQGFYGYTF	TGTGCCAGCAGTCCCCCGGGACAGGGGTTCTATGGCTACACCTTC
TRBD1	TRBV20-1	.	TRBJ1-2	CSARDTLGGTGRRGYTF	TGCAGTGCTAGAGATACTTTGGGAGGGACAGGGCGACGTGGCTACACCTTC
.	TRBV3-1	.	TRBJ2-1	CASSQDSIYTYNEQFF	TGTGCCAGCAGCCAAGACAGCATATATACTTACAATGAGCAGTTCTTC
.	TRBV27	.	TRBJ1-2	CASSSHTPLSWDYGYTF	TGTGCCAGCAGTTCCCATACCCCTCTATCGTGGGACTATGGCTACACCTTC
.	TRBV20-1	.	TRBJ1-6	CSARRGTGDNSPLHF	TGCAGTGCTCGAAGAGGGACCGGCGATAATTCACCCCTCCACTTT
TRBD1	TRBV7-2	many	TRBJ1-3	CASSLEGQGDTIYF	TGTGCCAGCAGCCTAGAGGGACAGGGGGACACCATATATTTT
TRBD2	TRBV19	.	TRBJ2-1	CASSTGLVTYNEQFF	TGTGCCAGTAGCACGGGACTAGTCACCTACAATGAGCAGTTCTTC
TRBD2	TRBV5-1	.	TRBJ2-7	CASSPSGEGYEQYF	TGCGCCAGCAGCCCTAGCGGAGAGGGCTACGAGCAGTACTTC
TRBD2	TRBV7-2	many	TRBJ2-3	CASSRPGGDYTQYF	TGTGCCAGCAGCCGACCGGGGGGGGACTACACGCAGTATTTT
.	TRBV6-5	.	TRBJ2-5	CASRGAGETQYF	TGTGCCAGCCGAGGAGCAGGGGAGACCCAGTACTTC